Below, 13 T cell receptor beta chains from the same sample are listed, as sequenced in a study of graft-versus-host responses after intestinal transplantation. Antigens for these TCRs are unknown. The protocol was immunoSEQ multiplex PCR, while the TCRdb copy is restricted to in-frame clones and leaves out a portion. The sample has approximately 120,000 clones; 90% to 95% are singletons. The material was unstimulated CD4+ T cells sorted from spleen or lymph node cells, obtained before intestinal transplant. These receptors were obtained from a human donor who received an intestinal transplant.

The gene calls are TRBV20-1 and TRBJ1-4; D unresolved. The ends were cut back, 4 bases at V and 6 bases at J, with 6 bases in the middle. CDR1 is DFQATT and CDR2 is SNEGSKA in the germline V gene (reference sequence). The CDR3 extends over 11 amino acids. DNA of the CDR3: TGCAGTGCTACCCCGGATGAAAAACTGTTTTTT. Protein: CSATPDEKLFF.

The chain links TRBV5-6 to TRBJ2-7; the D gene is possibly TRBD1 (7 bases). From germline, CDR1 is SGHDT and CDR2 YYEEEE. This CDR3 has 13 amino acids. The V end was cut by 2 bases, the J end by 4 bases, with 10 bases between. CDR3 residues: CASSFSGGYEQYF. The CDR3 DNA is TGTGCCAGCAGCTTTTCAGGGGGGTACGAGCAGTACTTC.

The CDR3 protein is CATTRGVRDTGELFF. The DNA of the CDR3 is TGTGCCACCACCAGGGGGGTACGGGACACCGGGGAGCTGTTTTTT. The chain joins TRBV15 to TRBJ2-2; D possibly corresponds to TRBD1 (7 bases). V lost 7 bases and J lost 3, with 15 bases in between. Germline values: CDR1 LNHNV, CDR2 YYDKDF (reference sequence). CDR3 length equals 15 residues.

The CDR3 bases are TGTGCCAGCAGCTTAAAGAGGGGGAGCTCCTACAATGAGCAGTTCTTC. It yields the protein CASSLKRGSSYNEQFF. The genes are TRBV5-6 and TRBJ2-1; possibly TRBD1 for D (6 bases). Germline values: CDR1 SGHDT, CDR2 YYEEEE. V lost 2 bases and J lost 0, with 12 bases in between. The CDR3 extends over 16 amino acids. Full variable domain (rest looked up from reference TRBV5-6 and TRBJ2-1): DAGVTQSPTHLIKTRGQQVTLRCSPKSGHDTVSWYQQALGQGPQFIFQYYEEEERQRGNFPDRFSGHQFPNYSSELNVNALLLGDSALYLCASSLKRGSSYNEQFFGPGTRLTVL.

This chain links TRBV2 with TRBJ2-1; D is tentatively TRBD1 or TRBD2 (6 bases each). Trimming left V 8 bases short and J 6 bases short, with 11 bases between. The CDR3 sequence is 12 residues long. CDR1 and CDR2 from the germline V gene are SNHLY and FYNNEI. The CDR3 region is CASRGPRNEQFF. The CDR3 coding sequence is TGTGCCAGCCGGGGGCCGCGCAATGAGCAGTTCTTC. Together with reference TRBV2 and TRBJ2-1, the CDR3 gives the full variable domain: EPEVTQTPSHQVTQMGQEVILRCVPISNHLYFYWYRQILGQKVEFLVSFYNNEISEKSEIFDDQFSVERPDGSNFTLKIRSTKLEDSAMYFCASRGPRNEQFFGPGTRLTVL.

The CDR3 region is CASSYGQIEQFF. CDR3 coding DNA: TGTGCCAGCAGTTACGGACAGATTGAGCAGTTCTTC. The V and J genes are TRBV2 and TRBJ2-1; D perhaps matches TRBD1 (6 bases). Germline lookup yields CDR1 SNHLY and CDR2 FYNNEI. This CDR3 is 12 amino acids long. V was pared by 5 bases and J by 9 bases, with 11 bases between.

The chain is built from TRBV6-1 and TRBJ1-4; 9 nucleotides agree with TRBD1. Germline CDR1 and CDR2: MNHNS and SASEGT. This CDR3 is 15 amino acids long. Trimming at V came to 8 bases and at J to 3 bases, leaving 7 bases not matched to a gene. CDR3 protein: CASAKRQGANEKLFF. The CDR3 coding sequence is TGTGCCAGCGCTAAGAGACAGGGGGCTAATGAAAAACTGTTTTTT.

J is TRBJ2-7 and V is TRBV12-5; TRBD1 agrees at 10 bases. Trimming at V came to 1 base and at J to 0 bases, leaving 9 bases not matched to a gene. This CDR3 region has 18 residues. Germline CDR1 reads LGHNT; CDR2 reads FRNRAP. The CDR3 protein is CASGLGRGQGSSSYEQYF. The CDR3 nucleotides are TGTGCTAGTGGTTTGGGCCGGGGACAGGGGTCCTCCTCCTACGAGCAGTACTTC.

The chain carries TRBV6-1 and TRBJ2-3; D may match TRBD1 or TRBD2 (5 bases each). Germline loops: CDR1 MNHNS, CDR2 SASEGT. Deletions cut 6 bases from V and 7 bases from J, with 11 bases between. CDR3 size: 12 residues. The CDR3 loop reads CASRGDLNTQYF. DNA for the CDR3: TGTGCCAGCAGGGGGGACCTAAATACGCAGTATTTT.

This clone was seen just once. This sequence joins TRBV19 and TRBJ1-3; maybe TRBD1 (5 bases). This CDR3 spans 18 amino acids. Between the trimmed V and J ends, which lost 2 bases and 0 bases, there was a span of 17 bases. Looked up from germline, CDR1 is LNHDA and CDR2 is SQIVND (reference sequence). CDR3 sequence reads: CASSIYPGHRSSGNTIYF. The CDR3 DNA follows: TGTGCCAGTAGTATATACCCCGGACACCGAAGCTCTGGAAACACCATATATTTT.

The chain links TRBV2 to TRBJ1-2; the D is unclear. V was shortened by 7 bases and J by 2 bases, with 11 bases between the two germline ends. The CDR3 runs 13 residues. From germline, CDR1 is SNHLY and CDR2 FYNNEI. CDR3 in DNA: TGTGCCAGCACCAACACACAAAACTATGGCTACACCTTC. It is translated as CASTNTQNYGYTF.

The rearrangement joins TRBV7-9 to TRBJ2-7; 8 bases fit TRBD1. CDR1 SEHNR and CDR2 FQNEAQ come from the germline V gene (reference sequence). J was trimmed by 5 bases and V by 6 bases; bases with no gene match: 15. The CDR3 is made up of 16 amino acids. This CDR3 reads CASSYPRGQGIHEQYF. In DNA form, the CDR3 reads TGTGCCAGCAGTTACCCGAGAGGACAGGGTATCCACGAGCAGTACTTC.

This chain's CDR3 is CASSVGVVLNYGYTF. The CDR3 coding sequence is TGTGCCAGCAGCGTAGGTGTGGTTCTGAACTATGGCTACACCTTC. The chain is built from TRBV9 and TRBJ1-2; no reliable D call. The germline gives CDR1 SGDLS, CDR2 YYNGEE. The CDR3 covers 15 residues. V was pared by 0 bases and J by 2 bases, with 11 bases between.